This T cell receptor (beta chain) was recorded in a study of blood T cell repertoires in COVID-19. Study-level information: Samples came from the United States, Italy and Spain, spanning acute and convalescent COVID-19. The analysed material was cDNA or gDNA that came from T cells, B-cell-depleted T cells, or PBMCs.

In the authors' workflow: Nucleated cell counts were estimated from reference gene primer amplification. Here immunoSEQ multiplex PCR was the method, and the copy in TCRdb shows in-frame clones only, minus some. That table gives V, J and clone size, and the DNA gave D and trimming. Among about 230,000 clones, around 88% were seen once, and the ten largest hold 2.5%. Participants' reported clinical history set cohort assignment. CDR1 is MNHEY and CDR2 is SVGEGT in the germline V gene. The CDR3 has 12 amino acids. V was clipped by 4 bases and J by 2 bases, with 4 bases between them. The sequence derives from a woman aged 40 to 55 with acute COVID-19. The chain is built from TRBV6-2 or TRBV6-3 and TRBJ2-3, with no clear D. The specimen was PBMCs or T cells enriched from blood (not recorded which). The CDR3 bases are TGTGCCAGCAGTTCGTCCACAGATACGCAGTATTTT. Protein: CASSSSTDTQYF.